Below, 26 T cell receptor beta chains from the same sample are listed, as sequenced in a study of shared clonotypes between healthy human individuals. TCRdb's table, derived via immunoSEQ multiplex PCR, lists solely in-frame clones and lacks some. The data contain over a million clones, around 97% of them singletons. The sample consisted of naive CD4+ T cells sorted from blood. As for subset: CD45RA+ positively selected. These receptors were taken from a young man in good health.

The CDR3 region has the DNA TGCGCCAGCAGCTTGGATATTGTGGGAGCCTACAATGAGCAGTTCTTC. This codes for CASSLDIVGAYNEQFF. V and J are TRBV5-1 and TRBJ2-1; maybe TRBD2 (5 bases). V lost 0 bases, J lost 2 bases, and 12 bases lay in between. Per germline, CDR1 SGHRS and CDR2 YFSETQ. The CDR3 is made up of 16 amino acids.

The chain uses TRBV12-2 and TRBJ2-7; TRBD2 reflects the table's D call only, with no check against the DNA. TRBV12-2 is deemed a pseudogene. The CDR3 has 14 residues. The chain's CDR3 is CASRARRSSYEQYF. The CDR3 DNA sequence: TGTGCAAGTCGCGCGAGAAGGAGCTCCTACGAGCAGTACTTC.

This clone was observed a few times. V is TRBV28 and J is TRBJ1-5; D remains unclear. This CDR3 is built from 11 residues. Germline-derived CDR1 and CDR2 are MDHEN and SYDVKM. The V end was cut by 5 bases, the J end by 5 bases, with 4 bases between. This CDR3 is CASSDYQPQHF. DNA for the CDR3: TGTGCCAGCAGTGATTATCAGCCCCAGCATTTT.

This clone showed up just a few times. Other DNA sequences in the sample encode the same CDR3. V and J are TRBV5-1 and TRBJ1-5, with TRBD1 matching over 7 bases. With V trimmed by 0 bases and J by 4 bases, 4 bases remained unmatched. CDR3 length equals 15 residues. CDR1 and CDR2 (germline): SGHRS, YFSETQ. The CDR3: CASSLGQGPNQPQHF. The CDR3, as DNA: TGCGCCAGCAGCTTGGGACAGGGTCCTAATCAGCCCCAGCATTTT.

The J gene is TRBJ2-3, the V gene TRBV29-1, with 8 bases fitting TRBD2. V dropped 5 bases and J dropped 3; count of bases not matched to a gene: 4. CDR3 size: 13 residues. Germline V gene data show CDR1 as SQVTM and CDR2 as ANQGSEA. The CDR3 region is CSVSGLVTDTQYF. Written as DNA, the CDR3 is TGCAGCGTTTCGGGACTAGTTACAGATACGCAGTATTTT.

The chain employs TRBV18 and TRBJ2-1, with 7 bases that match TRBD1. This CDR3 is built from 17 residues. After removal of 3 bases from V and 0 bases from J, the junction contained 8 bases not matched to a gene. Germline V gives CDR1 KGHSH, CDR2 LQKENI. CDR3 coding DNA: TGTGCCAGCTCACCTACAGGGGTGCTTAGCTCCTACAATGAGCAGTTCTTC. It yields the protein CASSPTGVLSSYNEQFF. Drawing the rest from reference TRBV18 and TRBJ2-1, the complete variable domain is NAGVMQNPRHLVRRRGQEARLRCSPMKGHSHVYWYRQLPEEGLKFMVYLQKENIIDESGMPKERFSAEFPKEGPSILRIQQVVRGDSAAYFCASSPTGVLSSYNEQFFGPGTRLTVL.

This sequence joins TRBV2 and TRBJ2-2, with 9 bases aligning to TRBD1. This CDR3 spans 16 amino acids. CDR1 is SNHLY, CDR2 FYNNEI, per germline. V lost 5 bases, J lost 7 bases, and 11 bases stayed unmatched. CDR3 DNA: TGTGCCAGCAGTCCGAGGGGACAGGGTCTTAACGGGGAGCTGTTTTTT. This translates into CASSPRGQGLNGELFF. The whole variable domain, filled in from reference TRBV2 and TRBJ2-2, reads EPEVTQTPSHQVTQMGQEVILRCVPISNHLYFYWYRQILGQKVEFLVSFYNNEISEKSEIFDDQFSVERPDGSNFTLKIRSTKLEDSAMYFCASSPRGQGLNGELFFGEGSRLTVL.

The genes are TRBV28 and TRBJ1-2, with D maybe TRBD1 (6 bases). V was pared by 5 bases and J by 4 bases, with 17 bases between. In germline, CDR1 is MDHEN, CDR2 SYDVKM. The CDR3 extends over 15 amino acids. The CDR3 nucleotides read TGTGCCAGCAGTCCAACAGGGCAGGGTGCCTATGGCTACACCTTC. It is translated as CASSPTGQGAYGYTF.

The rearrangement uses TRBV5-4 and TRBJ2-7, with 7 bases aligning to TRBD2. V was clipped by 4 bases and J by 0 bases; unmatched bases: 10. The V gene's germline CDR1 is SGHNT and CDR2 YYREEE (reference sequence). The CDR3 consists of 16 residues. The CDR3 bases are TGTGCCAGCAGCGCCGAACTGGGGGGGGTCTCCTACGAGCAGTACTTC. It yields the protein CASSAELGGVSYEQYF.

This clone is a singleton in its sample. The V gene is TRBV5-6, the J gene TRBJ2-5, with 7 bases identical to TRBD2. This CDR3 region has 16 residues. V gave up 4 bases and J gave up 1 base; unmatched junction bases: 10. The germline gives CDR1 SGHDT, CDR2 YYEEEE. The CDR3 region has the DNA TGTGCCAGCAGCCGGGTACCTAGCGGCCGCCAAGAGACCCAGTACTTC. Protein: CASSRVPSGRQETQYF. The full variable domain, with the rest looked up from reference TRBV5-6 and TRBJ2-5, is DAGVTQSPTHLIKTRGQQVTLRCSPKSGHDTVSWYQQALGQGPQFIFQYYEEEERQRGNFPDRFSGHQFPNYSSELNVNALLLGDSALYLCASSRVPSGRQETQYFGPGTRLLVL.

CDR3 DNA sequence: TGTGCCAGCAGCTTTCAGTACAATGAGCAGTTCTTC. Protein: CASSFQYNEQFF. The V gene is TRBV5-6, the J gene TRBJ2-1; D not resolved. CDR1 and CDR2 from the germline V gene are SGHDT and YYEEEE. The CDR3 runs to 12 residues. With 2 bases removed from V and 4 bases from J, the gap between germline ends came to 4 bases.

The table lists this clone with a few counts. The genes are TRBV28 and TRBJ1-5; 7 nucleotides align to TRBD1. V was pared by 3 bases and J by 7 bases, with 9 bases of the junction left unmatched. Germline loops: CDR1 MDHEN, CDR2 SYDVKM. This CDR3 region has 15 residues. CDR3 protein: CASSFRGGLEQPQHF. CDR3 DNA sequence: TGTGCCAGCAGTTTCAGAGGGGGCCTCGAGCAGCCCCAGCATTTT.

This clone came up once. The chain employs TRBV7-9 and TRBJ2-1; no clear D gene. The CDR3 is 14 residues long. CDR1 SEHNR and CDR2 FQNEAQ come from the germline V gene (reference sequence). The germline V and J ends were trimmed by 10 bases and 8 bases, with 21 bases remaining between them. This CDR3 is CATPGSVPWDEQFF. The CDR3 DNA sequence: TGTGCCACCCCTGGGTCTGTTCCTTGGGATGAGCAGTTCTTC.

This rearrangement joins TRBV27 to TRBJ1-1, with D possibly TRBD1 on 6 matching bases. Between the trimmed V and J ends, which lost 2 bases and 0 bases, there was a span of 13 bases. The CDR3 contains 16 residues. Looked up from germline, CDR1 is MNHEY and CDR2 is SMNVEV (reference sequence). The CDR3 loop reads CASSLVGQTMNTEAFF. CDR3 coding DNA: TGTGCCAGCAGTTTAGTAGGACAGACTATGAACACTGAAGCTTTCTTT.

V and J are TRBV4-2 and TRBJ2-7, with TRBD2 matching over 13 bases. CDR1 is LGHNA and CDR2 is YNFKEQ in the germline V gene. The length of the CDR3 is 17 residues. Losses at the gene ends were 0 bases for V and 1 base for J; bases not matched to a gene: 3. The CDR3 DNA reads TGTGCCAGCAGCCAAGAGGGACTAGCGGGACTTTCCTACGAGCAGTACTTC. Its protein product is CASSQEGLAGLSYEQYF.

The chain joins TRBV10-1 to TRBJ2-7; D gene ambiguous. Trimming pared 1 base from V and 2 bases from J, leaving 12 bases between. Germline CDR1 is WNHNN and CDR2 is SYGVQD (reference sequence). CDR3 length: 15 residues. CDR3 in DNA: TGCGCCAGCAGTGAGTATCGGCTGCCCACCTACGAGCAGTACTTC. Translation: CASSEYRLPTYEQYF.

The CDR3 DNA follows: TGTGCCAGCAGCGTAGGCTATGGCTACACCTTC. Its protein product is CASSVGYGYTF. V gene TRBV5-8 combines with J gene TRBJ1-2; D is unclear. The CDR3 is made up of 11 amino acids. With 4 bases removed from V and 4 bases from J, the gap between germline ends came to 5 bases. CDR1 SGHTS and CDR2 YDEGEE come from the germline V gene. Looking up the rest from reference TRBV5-8 and TRBJ1-2 gives the full variable domain: EAGVTQSPTHLIKTRGQQATLRCSPISGHTSVYWYQQALGLGLQFLLWYDEGEERNRGNFPPRFSGRQFPNYSSELNVNALELEDSALYLCASSVGYGYTFGSGTRLTVV.

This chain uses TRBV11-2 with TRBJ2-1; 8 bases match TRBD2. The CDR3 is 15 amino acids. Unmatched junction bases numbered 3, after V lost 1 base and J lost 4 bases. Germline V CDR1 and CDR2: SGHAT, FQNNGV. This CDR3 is CASSLATSAYNEQFF. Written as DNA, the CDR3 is TGTGCCAGCAGCTTAGCGACTAGCGCTTACAATGAGCAGTTCTTC.

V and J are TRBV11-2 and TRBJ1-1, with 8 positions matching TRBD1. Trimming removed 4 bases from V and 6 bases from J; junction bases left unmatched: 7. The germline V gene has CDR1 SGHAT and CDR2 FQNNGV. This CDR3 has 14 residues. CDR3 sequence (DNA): TGTGCCAGCAGCTGGGGACAGGCGAGCTCTGAAGCTTTCTTT. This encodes CASSWGQASSEAFF.

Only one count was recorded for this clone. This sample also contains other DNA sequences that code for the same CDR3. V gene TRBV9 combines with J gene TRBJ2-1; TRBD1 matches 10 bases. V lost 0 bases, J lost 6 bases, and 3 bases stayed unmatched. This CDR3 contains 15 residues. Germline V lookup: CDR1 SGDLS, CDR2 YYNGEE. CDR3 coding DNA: TGTGCCAGCAGCGTAGAGGGACAGGGGTCCAATGAGCAGTTCTTC. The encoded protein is CASSVEGQGSNEQFF. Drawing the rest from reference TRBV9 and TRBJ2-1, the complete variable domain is DSGVTQTPKHLITATGQRVTLRCSPRSGDLSVYWYQQSLDQGLQFLIQYYNGEERAKGNILERFSAQQFPDLHSELNLSSLELGDSALYFCASSVEGQGSNEQFFGPGTRLTVL.

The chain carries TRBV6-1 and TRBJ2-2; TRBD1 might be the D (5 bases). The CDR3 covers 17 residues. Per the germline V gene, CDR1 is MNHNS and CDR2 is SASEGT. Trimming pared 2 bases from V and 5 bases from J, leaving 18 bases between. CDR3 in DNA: TGTGCCAGCAGTGAAACGTTCCTGGCAGGGCGGACCGGGGAGCTGTTTTTT. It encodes CASSETFLAGRTGELFF.

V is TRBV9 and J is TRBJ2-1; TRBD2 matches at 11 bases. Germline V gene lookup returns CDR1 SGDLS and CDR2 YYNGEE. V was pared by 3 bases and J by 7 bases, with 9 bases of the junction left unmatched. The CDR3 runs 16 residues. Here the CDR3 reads CASSAELAGVMNEQFF. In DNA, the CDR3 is TGTGCCAGCAGCGCTGAACTAGCGGGAGTAATGAATGAGCAGTTCTTC. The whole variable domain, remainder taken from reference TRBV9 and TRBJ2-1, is DSGVTQTPKHLITATGQRVTLRCSPRSGDLSVYWYQQSLDQGLQFLIQYYNGEERAKGNILERFSAQQFPDLHSELNLSSLELGDSALYFCASSAELAGVMNEQFFGPGTRLTVL.

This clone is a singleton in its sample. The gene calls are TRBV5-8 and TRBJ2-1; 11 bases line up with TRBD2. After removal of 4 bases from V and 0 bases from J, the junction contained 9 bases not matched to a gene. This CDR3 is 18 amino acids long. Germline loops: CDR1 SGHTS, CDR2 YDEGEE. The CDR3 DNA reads TGTGCCAGCAGCCGAGGACTAGCGGGCGTACGCTCCTACAATGAGCAGTTCTTC. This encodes CASSRGLAGVRSYNEQFF.

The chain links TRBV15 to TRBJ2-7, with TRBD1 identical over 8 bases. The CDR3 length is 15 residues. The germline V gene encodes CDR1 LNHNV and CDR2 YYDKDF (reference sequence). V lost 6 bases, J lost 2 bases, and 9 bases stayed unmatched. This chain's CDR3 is CATSPLGGQAYEQYF. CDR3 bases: TGTGCCACCAGTCCTTTGGGGGGACAGGCCTACGAGCAGTACTTC.

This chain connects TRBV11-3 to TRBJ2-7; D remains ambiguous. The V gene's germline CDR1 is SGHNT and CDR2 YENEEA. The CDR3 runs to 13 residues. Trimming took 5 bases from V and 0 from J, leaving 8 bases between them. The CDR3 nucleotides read TGTGCCAGCAGCCGGGCCAACTCCTACGAGCAGTACTTC. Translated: CASSRANSYEQYF.

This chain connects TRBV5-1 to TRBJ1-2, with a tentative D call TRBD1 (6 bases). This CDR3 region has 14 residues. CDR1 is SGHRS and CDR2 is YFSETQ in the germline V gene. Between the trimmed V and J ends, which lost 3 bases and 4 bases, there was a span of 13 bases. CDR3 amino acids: CASSWGQPTYGYTF. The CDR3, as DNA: TGCGCCAGCAGCTGGGGACAACCTACCTATGGCTACACCTTC.